This T cell receptor beta chain comes out of a study of response to subunit inactivated influenza vaccine. Each CDR3 protein is one row after TCRdb ran MiXCR on the RT-PCR reads. The table includes approximately 500,000 distinct CDR3 sequences, roughly 23% detected once. In germline, CDR1 is SGHVS, CDR2 FNYEAQ. This CDR3 has 14 amino acids. Trimming cost V 1 base and J 5 bases, with 8 bases left between them. These same data were also listed under a study on T cells expressing NK-cell markers. This second report adds: Researchers built TCR beta cDNA using 5'RACE template switching with UMIs.

The chain couples TRBV7-6 to TRBJ2-2, with D possibly matching TRBD1 (5 bases). This receptor was taken from a man aged 50 or older who received an inactivated influenza vaccine. Specimen: CD4+ T cells sorted from PBMCs, collected approximately 12 days after vaccination. The CDR3 region is CASSLDAGTGELFF. CDR3 in DNA: TGTGCCAGCAGCTTAGACGCAGGGACCGGGGAGCTGTTTTTT.